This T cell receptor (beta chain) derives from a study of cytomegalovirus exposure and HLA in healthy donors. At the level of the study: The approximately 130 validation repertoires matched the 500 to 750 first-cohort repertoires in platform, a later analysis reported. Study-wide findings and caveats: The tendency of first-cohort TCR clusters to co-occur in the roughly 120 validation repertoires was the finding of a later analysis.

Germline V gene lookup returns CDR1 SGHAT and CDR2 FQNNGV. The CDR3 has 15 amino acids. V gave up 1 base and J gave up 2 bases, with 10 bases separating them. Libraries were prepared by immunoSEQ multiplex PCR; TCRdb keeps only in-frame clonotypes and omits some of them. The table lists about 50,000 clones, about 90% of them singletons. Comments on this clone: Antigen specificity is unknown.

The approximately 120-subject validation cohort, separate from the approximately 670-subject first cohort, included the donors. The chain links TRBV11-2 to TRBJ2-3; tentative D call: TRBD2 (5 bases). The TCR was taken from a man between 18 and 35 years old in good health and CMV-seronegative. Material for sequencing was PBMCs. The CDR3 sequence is CASSLVGGSTDTQYF. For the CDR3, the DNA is TGTGCCAGCAGCTTAGTAGGAGGATCCACAGATACGCAGTATTTT.